The present entry profiles one TCR beta chain with its context. The antigen remains undetermined. This record comes from a study of Tregs in tolerant kidney transplant recipients. Germline CDR1 and CDR2: LNHDA and SQIVND (reference sequence). With 4 bases clipped from V and 0 bases from J, the junction kept 21 bases outside the gene matches. The CDR3 runs to 21 residues. General study findings and limits: Biological reproducibility was not directly addressed in this study.

TCRdb's table, derived via immunoSEQ multiplex PCR, lists solely in-frame clones and lacks some. The sample lists about 88,000 clones, over 85% occurring once. Thawed PBMCs were FACS-sorted into unstimulated CD4+CD25+CD127- regulatory T cells, CD4+CD25- non-regulatory cells, CD4 and CD8 cells. Sequenced material: CD8+ T cells from blood. The chain is built from TRBV19 and TRBJ2-3; 8 nucleotides match TRBD1. This sequence originates from a human donor in good health. CDR3 in amino acids: CASSTPGRDRGYRRSTDTQYF. The CDR3 region has the DNA TGTGCCAGTAGTACCCCTGGCCGCGACAGGGGCTATCGACGTAGCACAGATACGCAGTATTTT. The full variable domain, rest sourced from reference TRBV19 and TRBJ2-3, is DGGITQSPKYLFRKEGQNVTLSCEQNLNHDAMYWYRQDPGQGLRLIYYSQIVNDFQKGDIAEGYSVSREKKESFPLTVTSAQKNPTAFYLCASSTPGRDRGYRRSTDTQYFGPGTRLTVL.